This TCR beta chain is drawn from a study of cytomegalovirus exposure and HLA in healthy donors. In the study overall: Sequencing of 150 million to 200 million T cells in an earlier analysis found more than 100 million unique TCR beta sequences.

The PCR contained 60 Vbeta and 13 Jbeta primers. In the source study's methods: An analysis that came later counted some 80 million unique TCR beta chains, approximately 9.9 million shared. The protocol was immunoSEQ multiplex PCR, while the TCRdb copy is restricted to in-frame clones and leaves out a portion. The V and J calls and clone size come from that table; D and trimming were worked out from the DNA. Among around 88,000 clones listed, about 81% were seen once. Study results and limitations: High sensitivity and specificity were reportedly achieved when the classifier diagnosed cytomegalovirus status.

As concerns this clone: Antigen unknown.

The sequenced material came from PBMCs. This sequence originates from a middle-aged woman in good health and CMV-seropositive.

CDR3 amino acids: CASSLEARSTQYF. The CDR3 DNA reads TGTGCCAGCAGCTTGGAGGCTCGATCTACGCAGTATTTT. V usage is TRBV7-2 and J usage is TRBJ2-3; D is perhaps TRBD2 (5 bases). CDR1 is SGHTA, CDR2 FQGNSA, per germline. V was shortened by 3 bases and J by 8 bases, with 12 bases between the two germline ends. The CDR3 is 13 amino acids.